This T cell receptor (beta chain) was obtained from a study of CD8+ T cells in alopecia areata. Study-wide points: Affected scalp, especially in alopecia totalis/universalis, had a higher clonality than normal scalp did.

Trimming shortened V by 4 bases and J by 6 bases, and 17 bases separated the two germline ends. Per germline, CDR1 SQVTM and CDR2 ANQGSEA. CDR3 size: 14 residues. RNA, once extracted, was reverse transcribed into cDNA for use as the sequencing template. Here immunoSEQ multiplex PCR was the method, and the copy in TCRdb shows in-frame clones only, minus some. The table lists some 170,000 clones, 59% of them singletons. This clone was observed a handful of times. Its antigen is as yet unknown. The material was CD4+ T cells sorted from blood, obtained at week 0. V and J are TRBV29-1 and TRBJ2-3; D is tentatively TRBD1 or TRBD2 (5 bases each). The source is a human donor with alopecia areata. CDR3 coding DNA: TGCAGCGTTGTGAGTGGGACGGGTCACGATACGCAGTATTTT. Translated: CSVVSGTGHDTQYF.